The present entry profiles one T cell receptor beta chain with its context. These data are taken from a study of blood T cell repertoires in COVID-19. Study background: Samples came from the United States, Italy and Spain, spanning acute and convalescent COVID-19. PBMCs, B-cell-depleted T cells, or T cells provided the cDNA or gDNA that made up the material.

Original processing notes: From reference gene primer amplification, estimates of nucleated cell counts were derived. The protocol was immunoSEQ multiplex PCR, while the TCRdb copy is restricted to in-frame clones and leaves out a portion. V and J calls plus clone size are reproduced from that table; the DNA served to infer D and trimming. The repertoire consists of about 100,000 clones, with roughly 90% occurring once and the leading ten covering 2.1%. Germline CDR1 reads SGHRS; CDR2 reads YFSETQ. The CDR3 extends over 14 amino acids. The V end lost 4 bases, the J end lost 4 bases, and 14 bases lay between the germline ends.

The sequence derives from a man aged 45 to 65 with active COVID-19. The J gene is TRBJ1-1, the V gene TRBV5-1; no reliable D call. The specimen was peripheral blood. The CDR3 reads CASSILGGSTEAFF. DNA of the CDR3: TGCGCCAGCAGCATCCTAGGAGGGAGCACTGAAGCTTTCTTT.